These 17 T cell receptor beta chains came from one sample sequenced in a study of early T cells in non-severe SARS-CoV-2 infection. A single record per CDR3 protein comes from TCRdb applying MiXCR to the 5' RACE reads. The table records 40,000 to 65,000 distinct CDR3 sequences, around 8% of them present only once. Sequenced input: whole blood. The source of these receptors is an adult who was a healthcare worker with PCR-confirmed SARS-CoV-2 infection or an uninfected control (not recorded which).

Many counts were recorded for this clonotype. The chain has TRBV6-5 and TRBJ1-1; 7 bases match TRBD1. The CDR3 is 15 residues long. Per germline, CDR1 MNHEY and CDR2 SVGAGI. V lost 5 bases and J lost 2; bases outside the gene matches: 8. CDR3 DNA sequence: TGTGCCAGCAGTGGGTCAGGGGGAATTAACACTGAAGCTTTCTTT. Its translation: CASSGSGGINTEAFF.

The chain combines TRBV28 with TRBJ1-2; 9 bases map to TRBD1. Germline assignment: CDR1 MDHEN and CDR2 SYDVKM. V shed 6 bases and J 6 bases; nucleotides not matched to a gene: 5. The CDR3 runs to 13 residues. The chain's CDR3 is CASSRDREDGYTF. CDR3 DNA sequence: TGTGCCAGCAGCCGGGACAGGGAAGATGGCTACACCTTC.

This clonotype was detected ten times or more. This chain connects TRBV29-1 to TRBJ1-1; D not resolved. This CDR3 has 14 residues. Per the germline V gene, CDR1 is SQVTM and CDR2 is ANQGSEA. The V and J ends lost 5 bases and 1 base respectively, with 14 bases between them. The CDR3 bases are TGCAGCGTTACCCGAGGACGGAGGAACACTGAAGCTTTCTTT. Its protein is CSVTRGRRNTEAFF.

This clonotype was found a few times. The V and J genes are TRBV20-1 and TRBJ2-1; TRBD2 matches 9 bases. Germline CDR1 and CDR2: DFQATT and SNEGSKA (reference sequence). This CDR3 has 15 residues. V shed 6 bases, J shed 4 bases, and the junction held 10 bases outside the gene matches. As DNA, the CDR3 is TGCAGTGCCAGGCGAGAGACTAGCGGTTACAATGAGCAGTTCTTC. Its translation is CSARRETSGYNEQFF.

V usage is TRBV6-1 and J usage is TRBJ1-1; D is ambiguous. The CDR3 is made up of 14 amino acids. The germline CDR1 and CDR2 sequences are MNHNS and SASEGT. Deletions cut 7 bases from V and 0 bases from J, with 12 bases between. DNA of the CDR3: TGTGCCAGCACCCCCCCCGTGATGAACACTGAAGCTTTCTTT. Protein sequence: CASTPPVMNTEAFF.

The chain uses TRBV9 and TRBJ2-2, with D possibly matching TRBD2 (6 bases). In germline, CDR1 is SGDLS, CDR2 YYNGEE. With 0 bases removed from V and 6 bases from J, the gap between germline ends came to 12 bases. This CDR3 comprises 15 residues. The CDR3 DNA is TGTGCCAGCAGCGTAGGACTAGGAGGCCCCGGGGAGCTGTTTTTT. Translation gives CASSVGLGGPGELFF.

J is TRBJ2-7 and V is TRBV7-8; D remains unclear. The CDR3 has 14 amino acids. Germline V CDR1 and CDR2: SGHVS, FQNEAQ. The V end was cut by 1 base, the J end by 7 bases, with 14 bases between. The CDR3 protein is CASSLVNVRAEQYF. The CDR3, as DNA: TGTGCCAGCAGCTTAGTCAATGTCCGGGCGGAGCAGTACTTC.

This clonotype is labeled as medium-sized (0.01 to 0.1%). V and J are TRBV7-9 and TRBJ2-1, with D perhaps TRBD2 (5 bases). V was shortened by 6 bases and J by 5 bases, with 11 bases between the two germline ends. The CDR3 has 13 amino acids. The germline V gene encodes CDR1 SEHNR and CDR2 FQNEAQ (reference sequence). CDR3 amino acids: CASSEGANNEQFF. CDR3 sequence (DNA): TGTGCCAGCAGTGAGGGAGCGAACAATGAGCAGTTCTTC.

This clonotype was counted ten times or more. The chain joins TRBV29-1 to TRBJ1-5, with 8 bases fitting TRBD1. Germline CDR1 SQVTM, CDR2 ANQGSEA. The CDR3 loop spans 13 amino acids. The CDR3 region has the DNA TGCAGTGAACCATACAGGGGGGATCAGCCCCAGCATTTT. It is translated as CSEPYRGDQPQHF.

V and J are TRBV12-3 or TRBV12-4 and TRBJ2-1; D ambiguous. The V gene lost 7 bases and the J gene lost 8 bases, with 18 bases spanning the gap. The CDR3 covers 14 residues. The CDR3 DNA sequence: TGTGCCAGCACCCCTCGTGGGATTAGCCATGAGCAGTTCTTC. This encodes CASTPRGISHEQFF.

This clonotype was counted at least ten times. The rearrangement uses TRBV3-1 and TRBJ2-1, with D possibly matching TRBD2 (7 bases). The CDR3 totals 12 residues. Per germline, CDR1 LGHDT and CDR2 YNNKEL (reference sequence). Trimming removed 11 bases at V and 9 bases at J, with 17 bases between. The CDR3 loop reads CAGRGASGEQFF. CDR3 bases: TGTGCCGGCCGGGGGGCGTCCGGTGAGCAGTTCTTC.

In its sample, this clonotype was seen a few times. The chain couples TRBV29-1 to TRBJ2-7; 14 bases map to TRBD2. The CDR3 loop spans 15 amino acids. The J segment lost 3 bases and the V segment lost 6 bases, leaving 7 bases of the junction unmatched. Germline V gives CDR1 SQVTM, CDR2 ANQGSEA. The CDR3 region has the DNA TGCAGCGTGGGGACTAGCGGGGGTAGCCTCTACGAGCAGTACTTC. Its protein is CSVGTSGGSLYEQYF.

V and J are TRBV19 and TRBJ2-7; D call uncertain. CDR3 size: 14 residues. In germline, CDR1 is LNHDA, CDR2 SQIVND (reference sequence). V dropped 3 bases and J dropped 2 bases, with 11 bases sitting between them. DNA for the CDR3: TGTGCCAGTAGTATGCCCGGTTTACCCTACGAGCAGTACTTC. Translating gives CASSMPGLPYEQYF.

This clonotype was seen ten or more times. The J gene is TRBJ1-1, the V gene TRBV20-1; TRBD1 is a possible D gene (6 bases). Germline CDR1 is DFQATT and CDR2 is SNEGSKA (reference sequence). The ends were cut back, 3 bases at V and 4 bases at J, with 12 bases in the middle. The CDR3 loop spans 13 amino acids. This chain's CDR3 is CSARYGGATEAFF. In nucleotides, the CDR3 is TGCAGTGCTAGGTACGGGGGGGCCACTGAAGCTTTCTTT.

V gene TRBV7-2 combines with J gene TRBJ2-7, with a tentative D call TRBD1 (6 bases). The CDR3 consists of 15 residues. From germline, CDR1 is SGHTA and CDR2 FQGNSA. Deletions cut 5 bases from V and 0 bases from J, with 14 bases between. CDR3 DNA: TGTGCCAGCAGCCCCGGTAGGACAGCCTCCTACGAGCAGTACTTC. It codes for CASSPGRTASYEQYF.

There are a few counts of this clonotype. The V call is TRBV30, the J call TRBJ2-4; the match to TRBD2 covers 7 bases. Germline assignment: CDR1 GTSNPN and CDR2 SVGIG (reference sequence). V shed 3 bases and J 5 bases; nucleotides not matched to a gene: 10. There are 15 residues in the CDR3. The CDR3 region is CAWSGGGVGQNIQYF. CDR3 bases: TGTGCCTGGAGCGGCGGGGGAGTAGGCCAAAACATTCAGTACTTC. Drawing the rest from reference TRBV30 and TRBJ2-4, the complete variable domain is SQTIHQWPATLVQPVGSPLSLECTVEGTSNPNLYWYRQAAGRGLQLLFYSVGIGQISSEVPQNLSASRPQDRQFILSSKKLLLSDSGFYLCAWSGGGVGQNIQYFGAGTRLSVL.

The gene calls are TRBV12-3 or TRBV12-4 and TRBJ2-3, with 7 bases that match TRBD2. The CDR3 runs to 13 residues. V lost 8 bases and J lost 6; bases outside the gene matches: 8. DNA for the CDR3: TGTGCCAGCTGGAGCGGGGCAACGGATACGCAGTATTTT. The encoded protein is CASWSGATDTQYF.